The next 3 T cell receptor beta chains were all read from a single sample in a study of Tregs in tolerant kidney transplant recipients. The method was immunoSEQ multiplex PCR; TCRdb's version includes in-frame clones alone and lacks a portion of them. The sample yields around 85,000 clones, 91% seen once. The specimen was Tregs from blood, collected before the transplant. The receptor source for this set is a human donor who received a combined kidney and bone marrow transplant.

This clone was counted once. The chain recombines TRBV6-6 with TRBJ2-7; D is possibly TRBD2 (7 bases). V was pared by 2 bases and J by 6 bases, with 14 bases between. This CDR3 has 14 residues. CDR1 is MNHNY, CDR2 SVGAGI, per germline (reference sequence). The CDR3 sequence is CASSYPGEGSEQYF. The CDR3 nucleotides read TGTGCCAGCAGTTACCCAGGGGAGGGGTCCGAGCAGTACTTC.

This clone occurred once. The chain has TRBV6-1 and TRBJ2-1; 7 nucleotides agree with TRBD2. Germline lookup yields CDR1 MNHNS and CDR2 SASEGT. CDR3 length equals 15 residues. V dropped 5 bases and J dropped 4; count of bases not matched to a gene: 8. In nucleotides, the CDR3 is TGTGCCAGCAGTCCCCTGGGGGGGGAATACAATGAGCAGTTCTTC. This translates into CASSPLGGEYNEQFF.

This chain connects TRBV5-1 to TRBJ2-7; the match to TRBD2 covers 14 bases. With 5 bases clipped from V and 6 bases from J, the junction kept 10 bases outside the gene matches. This CDR3 spans 16 amino acids. Germline-derived CDR1 and CDR2 are SGHRS and YFSETQ. The CDR3 sequence is CASRPPGLAGVGEQYF. CDR3 DNA sequence: TGCGCCAGCAGACCGCCGGGACTAGCGGGAGTGGGCGAGCAGTACTTC.